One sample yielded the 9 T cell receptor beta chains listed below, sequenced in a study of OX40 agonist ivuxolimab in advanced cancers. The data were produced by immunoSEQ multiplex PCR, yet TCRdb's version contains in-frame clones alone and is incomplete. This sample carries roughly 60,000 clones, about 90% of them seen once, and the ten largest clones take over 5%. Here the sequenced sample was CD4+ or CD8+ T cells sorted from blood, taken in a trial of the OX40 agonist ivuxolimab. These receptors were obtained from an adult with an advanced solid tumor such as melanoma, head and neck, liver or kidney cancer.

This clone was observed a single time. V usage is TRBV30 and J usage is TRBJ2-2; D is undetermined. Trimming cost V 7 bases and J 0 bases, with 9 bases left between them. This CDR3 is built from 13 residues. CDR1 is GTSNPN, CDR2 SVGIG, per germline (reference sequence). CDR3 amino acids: CAYREANTGELFF. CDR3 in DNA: TGTGCCTATAGAGAAGCGAACACCGGGGAGCTGTTTTTT.

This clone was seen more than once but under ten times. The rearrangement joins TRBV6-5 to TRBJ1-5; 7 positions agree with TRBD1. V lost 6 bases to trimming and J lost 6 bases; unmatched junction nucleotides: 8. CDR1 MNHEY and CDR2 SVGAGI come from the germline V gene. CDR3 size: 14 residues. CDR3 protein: CASSLYRGGQPQHF. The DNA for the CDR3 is TGTGCCAGCAGCCTCTACAGGGGAGGTCAGCCCCAGCATTTT.

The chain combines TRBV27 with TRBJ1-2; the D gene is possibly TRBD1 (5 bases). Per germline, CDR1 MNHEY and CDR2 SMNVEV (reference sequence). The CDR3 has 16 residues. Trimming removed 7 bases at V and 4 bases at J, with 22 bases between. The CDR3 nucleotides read TGTGCCAGCAAACTCCGGGACGCCCGCGAGACCTATGGCTACACCTTC. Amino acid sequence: CASKLRDARETYGYTF.

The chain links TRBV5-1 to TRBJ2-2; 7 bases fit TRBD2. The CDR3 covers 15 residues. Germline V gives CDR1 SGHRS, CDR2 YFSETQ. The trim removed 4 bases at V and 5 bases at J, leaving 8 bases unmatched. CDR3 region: CASSPDGGGTGELFF. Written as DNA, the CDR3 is TGCGCCAGCAGCCCGGATGGGGGGGGAACCGGGGAGCTGTTTTTT.

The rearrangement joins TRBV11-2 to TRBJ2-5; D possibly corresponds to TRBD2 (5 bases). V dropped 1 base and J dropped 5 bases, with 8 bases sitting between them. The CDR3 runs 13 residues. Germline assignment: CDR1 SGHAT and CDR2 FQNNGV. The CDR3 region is CASSLGGRETQYF. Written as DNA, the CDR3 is TGTGCCAGCAGCTTAGGAGGGCGGGAGACCCAGTACTTC.

The CDR3 protein is CAISDPSTGVWNTEAFF. Here the CDR3 DNA reads TGTGCCATCAGCGATCCCTCTACAGGGGTTTGGAACACTGAAGCTTTCTTT. This chain uses TRBV10-3 with TRBJ1-1, with TRBD1 matching 7 bases. V lost 6 bases, J lost 1 base, and 14 bases stayed unmatched. Per the germline V gene, CDR1 is ENHRY and CDR2 is SYGVKD. The CDR3 is 17 residues long.

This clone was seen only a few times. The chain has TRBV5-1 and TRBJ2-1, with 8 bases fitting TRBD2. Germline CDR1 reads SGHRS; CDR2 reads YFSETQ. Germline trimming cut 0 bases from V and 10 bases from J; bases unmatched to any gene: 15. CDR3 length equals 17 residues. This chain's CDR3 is CASSLGTLAGSGEEQFF. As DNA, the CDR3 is TGCGCCAGCAGCTTGGGGACGTTAGCGGGGAGCGGGGAGGAGCAGTTCTTC.

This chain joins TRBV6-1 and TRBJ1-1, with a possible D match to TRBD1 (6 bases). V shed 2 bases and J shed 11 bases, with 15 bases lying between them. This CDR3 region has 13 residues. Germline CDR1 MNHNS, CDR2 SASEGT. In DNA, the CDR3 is TGTGCCAGCAGTGAAACATACAGGGAATGGGCTTTCTTT. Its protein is CASSETYREWAFF.

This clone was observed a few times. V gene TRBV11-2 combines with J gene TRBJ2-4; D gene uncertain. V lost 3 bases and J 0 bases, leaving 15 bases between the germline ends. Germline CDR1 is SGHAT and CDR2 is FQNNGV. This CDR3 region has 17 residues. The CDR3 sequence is CASSFTGSLIAKNIQYF. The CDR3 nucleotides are TGTGCCAGCAGCTTCACCGGGTCCCTCATAGCCAAAAACATTCAGTACTTC.